This T cell receptor (beta chain) originates from a study of regulatory T cells in long-lasting Graves disease. Study-wide results and limits: TRBV28 was favored in persistent disease, as were TRBJ1-2 and TRBJ2-5.

Building the TCR beta libraries relied on iRepertoire HTBI primers, and CDR3 regions underwent Arm-PCR. MiXCR, applied by TCRdb to the multiplex PCR reads, yields one record per CDR3 protein. The sample lists some 220,000 distinct CDR3 sequences; roughly 19% were seen once. This clonotype appeared many times. The antigen is undetermined. Germline V gene data show CDR1 as LGHDT and CDR2 as YNNKEL (reference sequence). The CDR3 length is 17 residues. Trimming shortened V by 5 bases and J by 4 bases, and 23 bases separated the two germline ends. Time point given: newly diagnosed GD, antithyroid drugs for less than 3 months. Construction of the TCR library relied on RNA isolated from PBMCs. The patients were enrolled through endocrinology in Xi'an, China. These sequences were also reported in another study, on T cells in Graves' hyperthyroidism and ophthalmopathy.

The clonotype was recovered from a woman aged 25-40 years with Graves disease. V usage is TRBV3-1 and J usage is TRBJ2-5, with a tentative D call TRBD1 (6 bases). The sample in question was peripheral blood mononuclear cells (PBMCs), obtained at new diagnosis, from a patient treated with antithyroid drugs. Here the CDR3 DNA reads TGTGCCAGCAGCGGGCCCGGGGACATCGGCCGTGGAGAGACCCAGTACTTC. This codes for CASSGPGDIGRGETQYF.